The 19 T cell receptor beta chains in this list originate from one sample, sequenced in a study of response to subunit inactivated influenza vaccine. TCRdb re-derived calls from the RT-PCR reads in MiXCR, one entry per CDR3 protein. Here the sample spans about 520,000 distinct CDR3 sequences, approximately 24% being singletons. Sequencing used CD4+ T cells sorted from PBMCs, obtained 5 to 6 days after vaccination. Receptor source: a man aged 45-60 years who received an inactivated influenza vaccine.

This chain connects TRBV5-1 to TRBJ2-7; TRBD2 agrees at 8 bases. The CDR3 runs to 13 residues. Germline V gene lookup returns CDR1 SGHRS and CDR2 YFSETQ. The junction had 4 bases not matched to a gene; V was cut back by 3 bases and J by 5 bases. The CDR3 is CASSSGTRDEQYF. The CDR3 region has the DNA TGCGCCAGCAGCTCCGGGACTAGGGACGAGCAGTACTTC.

The chain combines TRBV11-2 with TRBJ2-3, with 14 nucleotides matching TRBD2. The CDR3 is 21 amino acids. Germline V lookup: CDR1 SGHAT, CDR2 FQNNGV. V lost 4 bases and J lost 2; bases outside the gene matches: 17. CDR3 residues: CASSSTLGLAGGRWSTDTQYF. Here the CDR3 DNA reads TGTGCCAGCAGCTCGACCCTTGGACTAGCGGGGGGCCGATGGTCCACAGATACGCAGTATTTT.

The chain links TRBV20-1 to TRBJ2-2, with 12 bases matching TRBD1. The CDR3 loop spans 15 amino acids. The J segment lost 6 bases and the V segment lost 7 bases, leaving 9 bases of the junction unmatched. CDR1 is DFQATT and CDR2 is SNEGSKA in the germline V gene (reference sequence). The CDR3: CSVIRGQGASGELFF. CDR3 coding DNA: TGCAGTGTTATCCGGGGACAGGGGGCATCCGGGGAGCTGTTTTTT.

This clonotype came up a few times. The rearrangement links TRBV20-1 to TRBJ2-2; 10 bases map to TRBD2. Germline loops: CDR1 DFQATT, CDR2 SNEGSKA (reference sequence). This CDR3 has 14 amino acids. V shed 0 bases, J shed 12 bases, and the junction held 7 bases outside the gene matches. CDR3 loop: CSARDSSGSLQLFF. In DNA, the CDR3 is TGCAGTGCTAGAGATTCTAGCGGGAGTCTCCAGCTGTTTTTT.

This clonotype was detected only a few times. The V gene is TRBV12-3 or TRBV12-4, the J gene TRBJ2-3; a possible D gene is TRBD2 (6 bases). V dropped 2 bases and J dropped 3 bases, with 15 bases sitting between them. The CDR3 is 16 residues long. The CDR3 is CASSLYGGETTDTQYF. DNA for the CDR3: TGTGCCAGCAGTTTATACGGCGGGGAGACGACAGATACGCAGTATTTT.

This rearrangement joins TRBV29-1 to TRBJ1-1; D call uncertain. Germline V gene data show CDR1 as SQVTM and CDR2 as ANQGSEA. This CDR3 contains 11 residues. Trimming pared 4 bases from V and 11 bases from J, leaving 14 bases between. The CDR3 DNA follows: TGCAGCGTTGTAGATCCGGGAGAGGCTTTCTTT. Its protein is CSVVDPGEAFF.

This clonotype has a handful of counts. The V call is TRBV28, the J call TRBJ2-7; 8 bases align to TRBD1. After removal of 5 bases from V and 5 bases from J, the junction contained 8 bases not matched to a gene. Looked up from germline, CDR1 is MDHEN and CDR2 is SYDVKM. There are 14 residues in the CDR3. CDR3 region: CASSRQGLRNEQYF. CDR3 bases: TGTGCCAGCAGTAGACAGGGGTTGAGGAACGAGCAGTACTTC.

In this sample, this clonotype turned up many times. This chain uses TRBV6-1 with TRBJ2-5; 7 bases are a match to TRBD1. The V and J ends lost 6 bases and 4 bases, in that order; junction bases with no gene match: 8. The CDR3 extends over 14 amino acids. Germline CDR1 is MNHNS and CDR2 is SASEGT. This CDR3 is CASRPTGRGETQYF. In DNA form, the CDR3 reads TGTGCCAGCAGACCGACAGGGCGCGGAGAGACCCAGTACTTC.

This clonotype was seen more than once but under ten times. This chain links TRBV6-5 with TRBJ2-5, with D perhaps matching TRBD1 (5 bases). Looked up from germline, CDR1 is MNHEY and CDR2 is SVGAGI. V shed 0 bases and J shed 5 bases, with 13 bases lying between them. The CDR3 loop spans 15 amino acids. The CDR3 reads CASSYSQGQWETQYF. The CDR3 DNA is TGTGCCAGCAGTTACTCCCAGGGTCAATGGGAGACCCAGTACTTC.

This clonotype turned up a few times. J is TRBJ1-1 and V is TRBV10-3; TRBD1 is a possible D gene (6 bases). CDR3 length: 14 residues. Trimming left V 4 bases short and J 5 bases short, with 14 bases between. Germline CDR1 reads ENHRY; CDR2 reads SYGVKD. CDR3 amino acids: CAISAGGRGTEAFF. DNA of the CDR3: TGTGCCATCAGTGCGGGGGGGAGGGGGACTGAAGCTTTCTTT.

This chain uses TRBV27 with TRBJ2-1; the match to TRBD2 covers 10 bases. The J segment lost 6 bases and the V segment lost 6 bases, leaving 17 bases of the junction unmatched. The germline V gene has CDR1 MNHEY and CDR2 SMNVEV (reference sequence). The CDR3 has 18 residues. CDR3 nucleotides: TGTGCCAGCAGCCATGGGGAATGGAGCGGGAGGGTGGGCAATGAGCAGTTCTTC. It yields the protein CASSHGEWSGRVGNEQFF.

The chain carries TRBV5-5 and TRBJ1-4, with D possibly TRBD1 on 6 matching bases. This CDR3 spans 16 amino acids. CDR1 and CDR2 (germline): SGHKS, YYEKEE (reference sequence). Trimming pared 3 bases from V and 2 bases from J, leaving 14 bases between. CDR3 in amino acids: CASSWRAGATNEKLFF. In DNA, the CDR3 is TGTGCCAGCAGCTGGCGGGCGGGGGCGACTAATGAAAAACTGTTTTTT.

The V gene is TRBV7-2, the J gene TRBJ2-5; 9 bases agree with TRBD2. The CDR3 contains 14 residues. Germline V gives CDR1 SGHTA, CDR2 FQGNSA. With 5 bases clipped from V and 4 bases from J, the junction kept 5 bases outside the gene matches. This CDR3 is CASSRGTSRETQYF. CDR3 bases: TGTGCCAGCAGCCGTGGGACTAGCAGAGAGACCCAGTACTTC.

With regard to this clonotype: The limits of the CDR3 on the DNA are not certain, so only TCRdb's listed CDR3 is given. The V call is TRBV27, the J call TRBJ2-2. CDR1 MNHEY and CDR2 SMNVEV come from the germline V gene (reference sequence). The CDR3 totals 13 residues, both ends included. The CDR3 spells CASSSSYTGELFF.

V and J are TRBV5-1 and TRBJ2-1, with 11 bases identical to TRBD2. Unmatched junction bases numbered 5, after V lost 4 bases and J lost 8 bases. From germline, CDR1 is SGHRS and CDR2 YFSETQ. The CDR3 sequence is 14 residues long. CDR3 in DNA: TGCGCCAGCAGCGCCGGGACTAGCGGCCATGAGCAGTTCTTC. Protein: CASSAGTSGHEQFF.

This chain links TRBV10-3 with TRBJ1-2, with D unclear. V was pared by 4 bases and J by 0 bases, with 6 bases between. The germline gives CDR1 ENHRY, CDR2 SYGVKD. The CDR3 extends over 13 amino acids. CDR3 sequence: CAISGDPNYGYTF. Here the CDR3 DNA reads TGTGCCATCAGTGGCGACCCTAACTATGGCTACACCTTC.

The rearrangement links TRBV5-1 to TRBJ2-5, with D perhaps TRBD1 (6 bases). The CDR3 has 15 amino acids. CDR1 and CDR2 from the germline V gene are SGHRS and YFSETQ. V shed 5 bases and J shed 2 bases, with 16 bases lying between them. The CDR3 nucleotides are TGCGCCAGCAGTAAGACCGGGACACAACAAGAGACCCAGTACTTC. Its translation: CASSKTGTQQETQYF.

The chain employs TRBV15 and TRBJ2-1; 9 bases are a match to TRBD2. The CDR3 has 16 amino acids. The germline gives CDR1 LNHNV, CDR2 YYDKDF (reference sequence). J lost 3 bases, V lost 2 bases, and 5 bases had no gene match. CDR3 bases: TGTGCCACCAGCAGAACCCGACTAGCGGTCTACAATGAGCAGTTCTTC. Its protein product is CATSRTRLAVYNEQFF.

This rearrangement joins TRBV11-2 to TRBJ2-7, with D tentatively TRBD1 or TRBD2 (5 bases each). CDR1 SGHAT and CDR2 FQNNGV come from the germline V gene. V was clipped by 4 bases and J by 3 bases, with 25 bases between them. This CDR3 spans 18 amino acids. The CDR3 coding sequence is TGTGCCAGCAGCTCGACGAATTACCCCGGGACGGGAAGCTACGAGCAGTACTTC. Protein sequence: CASSSTNYPGTGSYEQYF.